The T cell receptor beta chain described here comes from a study of CD8+ T cells in alopecia areata. The CDR3 length is 14 residues. The germline V gene has CDR1 MNHEY and CDR2 SMNVEV (reference sequence). V lost 3 bases and J 0 bases, leaving 6 bases between the germline ends. It was cDNA, reverse transcribed from extracted RNA, that served as the sequencing template. Measured with immunoSEQ multiplex PCR; TCRdb has only the in-frame clones, and not every one. Altogether some 170,000 clones are present, approximately 70% being singletons, with the ten largest covering approximately 10%. The TCR sequence derives from a human donor with alopecia areata. V is TRBV27 and J is TRBJ2-1; a possible D gene is TRBD2 (5 bases). The sequences come from CD8+ T cells sorted from blood, collected at week 0. The CDR3 bases are TGTGCCAGCAGTTTTGCGGGCTCCTACAATGAGCAGTTCTTC. It translates to CASSFAGSYNEQFF.